This is a list of T cell receptor beta chains from one sample in a study of T cells after yellow fever vaccination. TCRdb re-called the 5' RACE reads through MiXCR, storing one row per CDR3 protein. This sample has approximately 550,000 distinct CDR3 sequences, with about a fifth found just once. This sample comprised PBMCs, obtained 15 days after the yellow fever booster vaccination. These receptors came from a man aged 30 to 39 who received the YFV17D yellow fever vaccine. Each CDR3 is given with its conserved first and last residue. D genes are given only for firm matches.

cdr3_aa j_call d_call v_call
CSAKKAGVRNEQFF TRBJ2-1 TRBD2 TRBV20-1
CAISGEDRGTDTQYF TRBJ2-3 TRBD1 TRBV10-3
CASSLVPDSPLYRYGYTF TRBJ1-2 . TRBV5-1
CASTPERDPYGYTF TRBJ1-2 . TRBV12-3/TRBV12-4
CASRRGISGWTDTQYF TRBJ2-3 TRBD2 TRBV12-3/TRBV12-4
CSAPRTGMDEQFF TRBJ2-1 . TRBV20-1
CASSTGAVEQFF TRBJ2-1 . TRBV9
CASSEEGNIQYF TRBJ2-4 . TRBV25-1
CASSLEGLAGIETQYF TRBJ2-5 TRBD2 TRBV5-1
CASSLWDGETQYF TRBJ2-5 . TRBV5-1
CASTGGVGSLGGETQYF TRBJ2-5 . TRBV5-1
CSASSGWAGNEQFF TRBJ2-1 . TRBV29-1
CASSQDQVTGELFF TRBJ2-2 . TRBV4-3
CASSPSGMNTGELFF TRBJ2-2 TRBD2 TRBV11-2
CASSLAMLAGGIGETQYF TRBJ2-5 TRBD2 TRBV5-1
CASSLGQRWYEQYF TRBJ2-7 . TRBV7-9
CSAEPRLAGTGANVLTF TRBJ2-6 . TRBV20-1
CASSSGTSGTTDTQYF TRBJ2-3 TRBD2 TRBV5-1
CSASLNLNTGELFF TRBJ2-2 . TRBV20-1
CASSDDGGGLQYF TRBJ2-3 . TRBV2
CSARDPQGGKPQHF TRBJ1-5 . TRBV20-1
CASSLRTDSTGELFF TRBJ2-2 . TRBV5-1